This T cell receptor beta chain emerged from a study of cytomegalovirus exposure and HLA in healthy donors. A multiplex PCR was run with 60 Vbeta primers and 13 Jbeta primers. Profiling relied on immunoSEQ multiplex PCR, and the TCRdb table lists in-frame clones only, not all of them. The data show tens of thousands of clones, about four fifths seen once. This clone has a handful of counts. V was cut by 4 bases and J by 12 bases, with 15 bases left in between. This CDR3 spans 12 amino acids. Germline CDR1 is SGHTA and CDR2 is FQGNSA. The receptor's source is a male donor in good health and CMV-seropositive. Sequencing was performed on PBMCs. The chain couples TRBV7-2 to TRBJ1-1, with D possibly matching TRBD1 (6 bases). The CDR3 loop reads CASSSPDRSPFF. For the CDR3, the DNA is TGTGCCAGCAGCTCACCTGACAGGTCCCCTTTCTTT.